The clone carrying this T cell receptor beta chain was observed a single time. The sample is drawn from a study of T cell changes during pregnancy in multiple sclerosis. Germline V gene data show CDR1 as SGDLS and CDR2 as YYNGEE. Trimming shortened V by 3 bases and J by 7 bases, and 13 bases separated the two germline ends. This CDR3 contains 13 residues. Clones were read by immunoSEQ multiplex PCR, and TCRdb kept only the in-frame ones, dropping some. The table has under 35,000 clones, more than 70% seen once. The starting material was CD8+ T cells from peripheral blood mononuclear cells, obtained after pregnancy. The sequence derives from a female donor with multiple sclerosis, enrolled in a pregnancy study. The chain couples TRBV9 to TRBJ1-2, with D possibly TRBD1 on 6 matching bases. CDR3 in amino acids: CASSATGSRGYTF. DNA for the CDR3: TGTGCCAGCAGCGCTACAGGGTCCCGTGGCTACACCTTC.